The following is a T cell receptor (beta chain) sequence with its context. Its matching antigen is unknown. The data are from a study of lymphopenia after photon versus proton radiotherapy. Whole-study results and caveats: Oligoclonal CD8+ Temra expansion after nadir drove photon patients' diversity drop.

The V end lost 6 bases, the J end lost 8 bases, and 11 bases lay between the germline ends. Germline assignment: CDR1 LNHNV and CDR2 YYDKDF (reference sequence). This CDR3 is built from 13 residues. This table comes from immunoSEQ multiplex PCR, and its TCRdb copy is limited to in-frame clones, with some not included. The sample includes about 16,000 clones, around 85% seen only once; the top ten take approximately 50%. V is TRBV15 and J is TRBJ1-6; D is undetermined. The input for sequencing was peripheral blood, taken from a patient treated with proton-based radiotherapy. The source of this sequence is a woman in her fifties or sixties with cholangiocarcinoma. Some clones in this sample may be carry-over from other donors' samples. The CDR3 is CATRSTPYSPLHF. The CDR3 DNA follows: TGTGCCACCAGGTCGACCCCGTATTCACCCCTCCACTTT.